The sequence of this T cell receptor beta chain was determined in a study of cytomegalovirus exposure and HLA in healthy donors (TCRdb year 2017). With regard to the full study: An earlier analysis of some 600 of the donors reported about 280 Gb of sequence data and 117 million unique TCR beta sequences obtained from 180 million or so T cells. A later analysis re-examined previously published TCR beta repertoires from 500 to 700 donors and added high-resolution HLA genotyping to investigate patterns of TCR occurrence. A later genetic analysis used genome-wide SNP genotypes for about three fifths of the roughly 700 donors, treating that subset as a discovery cohort. Class I and class II HLA loci were covered by the typing at four-digit resolution. Every discovery cohort repertoire had been produced on one sequencing platform. Rather than drawing on any new phenotypic data, the later analysis identified candidate immune exposures from TCR beta sequences and the way those sequences occurred across donors. The aim of the study was to test whether cataloging public T cell receptors could identify signatures of past pathogen exposure. Alongside the repertoire data, information on donor age, sex, ethnicity and CMV serostatus was compiled. The study profiled the T cell repertoires of 500 to 800 subjects by immunosequencing and related them to cytomegalovirus serostatus. To decide whether each TCR beta V gene segment behaved as functional or pseudogenic, an earlier analysis of approximately 590 of the donors relied on high-throughput TCR beta sequencing. Four to six DR-DQ haplotypes were handled as single units for association and clustering, since linkage in the cohort was strong. The number of donors typed differed by locus, with about 629-630 for A, B, C, DRB1 and DQB1, roughly 520 for DQA1, 606 for DPA1, and some 470 for DPB1. The genetic ancestry cluster associated with self-reported Caucasian donors included around 76% of the 350 to 500 genotyped donors. In addition to the first cohort of approximately 670 subjects, a separate validation cohort of approximately 130 different subjects was used. On average, 235,054 unique TCR beta nucleotide sequences were sequenced per donor among some 420 genotyped donors of the cohort, with 15% to 20% of those sequences being non-productive. Roughly 320 gigabases of sequencing data and around 85 million unique TCR sequences made up an early release that covered several hundred HLA-typed donors. High-throughput TCR immunosequencing, statistical association of individual TCRs with disease status, and machine learning were combined to predict cytomegalovirus infection status.

General findings and caveats noted by the study authors: In a later analysis, several top co-occurrence clusters were reported to appear linked to parvovirus B19, influenza, CMV and Epstein-Barr virus. A further reported finding was that TCR beta sequences accurately predicted the HLA-A and HLA-B alleles for most subjects in the first cohort. In a later analysis, around 17,000 TCR beta sequences were associated with specific HLA alleles at a false discovery rate of 0.05. In a later analysis, most CMV-associated TCR beta chains were found to appear HLA-restricted, with HLA associations seemingly driven largely by CMV exposure. In a later genetic analysis, fewer N-insertions in productive TCRs were reported among donors in an Asian-associated ancestry cluster than the roughly 640-donor mean. A few of the identified cytomegalovirus-associated TCR beta chains were confirmed in vitro to be specific for cytomegalovirus antigens. In a later analysis, TCR association rates were found to vary across HLA loci, with the most associated TCRs seen for DRB1 alleles and the fewest for HLA-C alleles. V-gene and J-gene trimming of TCR beta chains was associated with a missense DCLRE1C variant in a later genetic analysis, and the association was replicated in an independent cohort. The authors suggested that the approach could potentially be extended to other disease states and immunological phenotypes. The cohort was sequenced for TCR beta chains only, and without alpha or paired-chain data the features that could be detected were limited. Correlated functional status among segregating V segments might reflect linkage disequilibrium, but an unknown experimental factor could not be ruled out. Because counts were too low, seventeen rarely observed V segments, including chromosome 9 orphons, were excluded from the earlier analysis of around 590 of the donors. Most TCR sequences were seen in very few donors, while some public TCRs were found in many individuals. An earlier analysis of 450 to 750 of the donors showed that most TCR beta V segments appeared in productive rearrangements either about 87% or about 30% of the time, which broadly matched IMGT annotations. The sequencing pipeline was judged likely to have produced a cluster of highly shared sequence variants as a technical artifact. In both the original and validation cohorts, the classifier was reported to diagnose cytomegalovirus status with high specificity and sensitivity. Roughly uniform sequencing depth across donors was assumed in presence/absence analyses, although this assumption may not hold. Assigning TCR associations to individual alleles was difficult when HLA alleles, especially DR and DQ, strongly co-occurred. The study listed 150 to 200 TCR beta chains as associated with cytomegalovirus. For the cohort, immune exposure information was limited to CMV serostatus. In a later analysis, HLA-associated TCR beta chains showed more clonal expansion and lower generation probabilities than non-associated chains that were equally common. HLA typing was unavailable for some donors at each locus, so association tests used only the typed subset.

The library was built by means of the immunoSEQ multiplex PCR assay. The multiplex PCR relied on a mix of 60 forward primers for TCR Vbeta segments and 13 reverse primers for TCR Jbeta segments. Amplification of the CDR3 region of rearranged TCR beta genes was performed with a multiplex PCR assay on genomic DNA. The Illumina HiSeq System was used to sequence the amplified TCR beta libraries as 87-base-pair reads. Per the source publication's procedure: Across the 670 or so repertoires, a later analysis counted roughly 84 million unique TCR beta chains, 8.5 million to 12 million of which were shared by at least two donors. Raw reads were error-corrected and collapsed into unique sequences with a nearest-neighbor algorithm that merged closely related sequences to remove PCR and sequencing errors. CDR3 sequences were aligned to IMGT reference sequences to assign V, D and J gene segments. For a sequence to be retained, a match of at least six nucleotides was required to both a V gene segment and a J gene segment. A rearrangement counted as productive if the CDR3 had no stop codons and remained in frame with V and J, and every other rearrangement counted as non-productive. Following IMGT convention, CDR3 was defined as the stretch from the second conserved V-encoded cysteine to the conserved J-encoded phenylalanine. Sequences without an unambiguous match to a single V gene segment were excluded from the earlier analysis of a few hundred of the donors. In an earlier analysis of approximately 500 of the donors, a V segment was called functional when productive rearrangements were above 56.7%, and segregating when the standard deviation between donors exceeded 5%. A statistical classification framework was built to diagnose cytomegalovirus status from the catalog of TCR beta chain sequences. In a later analysis, TCR nucleotide sequences were compared against IMGT/GENE-DB human TR gene sequences so that V and J genes could be assigned. In a later analysis, CDR3 sequences and most-parsimonious VDJ recombination scenarios were assigned using the TCRdist pipeline. In a later analysis, each TCR beta chain was defined by its CDR3 amino acid sequence together with its V-gene family, and reads lacking a unique V-gene family were excluded. To address suspected cross-contamination and a sequencing artifact, a later analysis removed approximately 590 highly shared, low-generation-probability nucleotide sequences. In a later analysis, a clonal expansion index for each public chain was calculated from normalized within-repertoire ranks of inferred template counts. A later analysis computed generation probabilities with a VDJ recombination model fitted to out-of-frame rearrangements, and checked the results against IGoR. A later analysis scored TCR-TCR, TCR-HLA and TCR-CMV co-occurrence with hypergeometric tests, applying a repertoire-size bias correction to TCR pairs. In a later analysis, false discovery rates were estimated by permuting HLA or CMV assignments 20 times. In a later analysis, co-occurring TCRs were grouped with DBSCAN, and TCRdist sequence similarity was added when clustering was performed within HLA-allele-positive subsets. Repertoires with fewer than 30,000 or more than 120,000 public chains, plus five repertoires with anomalous nucleotide sharing, were excluded from co-occurrence clustering. TCRdb retrieved this table from immuneACCESS and kept in-frame rearrangements only. Not all clones are present; in checked studies, unresolved V genes account for under half, and no reason is known for the remainder. Clone size and V and J calls were adopted from that table, with D and trimming inferred from the DNA. Recorded for this sample are 100,000 or so clones; over 70% of them occurred a single time. 8.6% of the sample lies in the top ten.

On this clone itself: What antigen it recognizes has not been identified. No per-base quality is available; no much larger clone lies one base away.

In total, fewer than 750 healthy bone marrow donors made up the cohort. All cohort members were sampled while nominally healthy, although unrecorded immune exposures were likely present. The donor was CMV seropositive and belonged to the group of some 290 seropositive cohort members. Each donor provided a peripheral blood sample, and peripheral blood mononuclear cells were used for TCR beta sequencing. The Qiagen DNeasy Blood Extraction Kit was used to extract genomic DNA from the blood cell samples. This receptor was obtained from a woman in her forties in good health and CMV-seropositive. The sample taken for sequencing was PBMCs.

The CDR3 here reads CASSRRTGTTLSEQFF. The base sequence is TGTGCCAGCAGCCGGAGGACCGGGACAACCTTGTCGGAGCAGTTCTTC. The rearrangement joined TRBV5-4 to TRBJ2-1; the D gene is perhaps TRBD1, on 6 matching bases. V and J lose 4 bases and 10 bases, and a span of 24 bases separates them. From cysteine to phenylalanine, the CDR3 is 16 amino acids long. Only the CDR3 portion is preserved as DNA: 48 bases, with reading frame beginning at the first base. Sequences SGHNT (CDR1) and YYREEE (CDR2) are obtained from the germline V gene (reference sequence).